This T cell receptor (beta chain) was captured in a study of post-analysis software for immune sequencing data. Study overall: In terms of disease course, relapsing-remitting, secondary progressive and progressive-relapsing multiple sclerosis were included.

The V and J ends lost 3 bases and 9 bases, in that order; junction bases with no gene match: 8. Germline lookup yields CDR1 SGDLS and CDR2 YYNGEE. The CDR3 sequence is 14 residues long. General study points: Strong co-clustering by F measure linked samples that shared a preparation batch. Patients showed TRBV5-6, TRBV5-1 and TRBV20-1 among 4 or 5 TRBV segments more frequent than in controls.

TCR beta cDNA libraries had unique molecular identifiers. Using its own MiXCR run on the PCR reads, TCRdb lists one record per CDR3 protein. Of over 300,000 distinct CDR3 sequences detected, roughly 35% appear once; the ten largest clones hold 13%. About this clonotype: No antigen is known for it.

The rearrangement joins TRBV9 to TRBJ1-1, with 10 bases that match TRBD1. Input material: blood. The TCR originated in a girl aged 5 to 17 with multiple sclerosis. DNA for the CDR3: TGTGCCAGCAGCGGTACAGACAGGGGGCCCCAAGCTTTCTTT. It translates to CASSGTDRGPQAFF.